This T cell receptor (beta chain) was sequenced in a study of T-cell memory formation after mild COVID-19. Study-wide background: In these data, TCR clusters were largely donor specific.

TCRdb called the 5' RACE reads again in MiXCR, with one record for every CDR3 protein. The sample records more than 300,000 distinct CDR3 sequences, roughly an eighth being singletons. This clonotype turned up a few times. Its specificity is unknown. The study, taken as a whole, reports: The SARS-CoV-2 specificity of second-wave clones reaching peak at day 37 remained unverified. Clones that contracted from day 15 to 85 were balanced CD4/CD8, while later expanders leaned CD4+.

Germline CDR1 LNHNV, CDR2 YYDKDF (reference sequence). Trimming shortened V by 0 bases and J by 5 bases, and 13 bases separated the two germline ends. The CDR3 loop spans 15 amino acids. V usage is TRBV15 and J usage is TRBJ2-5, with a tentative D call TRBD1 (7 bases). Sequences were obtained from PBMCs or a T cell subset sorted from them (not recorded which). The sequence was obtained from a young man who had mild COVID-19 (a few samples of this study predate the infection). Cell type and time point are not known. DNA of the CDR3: TGTGCCACCAGCAGAGAGGGGCAGGGGGGTGAGACCCAGTACTTC. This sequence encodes CATSREGQGGETQYF. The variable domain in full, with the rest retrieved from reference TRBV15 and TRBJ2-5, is DAMVIQNPRYQVTQFGKPVTLSCSQTLNHNVMYWYQQKSSQAPKLLFHYYDKDFNNEADTPDNFQSRRPNTSFCFLDIRSPGLGDTAMYLCATSREGQGGETQYFGPGTRLLVL.